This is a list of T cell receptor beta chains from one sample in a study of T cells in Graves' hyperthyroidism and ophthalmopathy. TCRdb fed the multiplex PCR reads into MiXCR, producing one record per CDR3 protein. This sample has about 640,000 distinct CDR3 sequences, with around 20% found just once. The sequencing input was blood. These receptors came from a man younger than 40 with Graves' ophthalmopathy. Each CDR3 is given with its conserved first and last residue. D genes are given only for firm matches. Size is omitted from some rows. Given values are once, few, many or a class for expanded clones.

cdr3_aa: CASRSGGKNTEAFF; cdr3_nt: TGCGCCAGCAGGTCTGGGGGGAAGAACACTGAAGCTTTCTTT; d_call: .; v_call: TRBV4-3; j_call: TRBJ1-1; clone_size: .
cdr3_aa: CASSTQPLRGRIEPQHF; cdr3_nt: TGTGCCAGCAGCACCCAACCCCTCAGGGGACGCATTGAACCCCAGCATTTT; d_call: .; v_call: TRBV12-3/TRBV12-4; j_call: TRBJ1-5; clone_size: .
cdr3_aa: CASSQVGGGVTGELFF; cdr3_nt: TGCGCCAGCAGCCAAGTCGGGGGGGGCGTCACCGGGGAGCTGTTTTTT; d_call: TRBD2; v_call: TRBV4-1; j_call: TRBJ2-2; clone_size: few
cdr3_aa: CASSQAPTGEWGGYTF; cdr3_nt: TGCGCCAGCAGCCAAGCCCCAACAGGGGAATGGGGTGGCTACACCTTC; d_call: TRBD1; v_call: TRBV4-1; j_call: TRBJ1-2; clone_size: .
cdr3_aa: CASSPQPGQGVHNEQFF; cdr3_nt: TGTGCCAGCAGCCCCCAACCGGGACAGGGGGTACACAATGAGCAGTTCTTC; d_call: TRBD1; v_call: TRBV7-3; j_call: TRBJ2-1; clone_size: .
cdr3_aa: CSARDGGGSRNEQFF; cdr3_nt: TGCAGTGCTAGAGATGGGGGAGGAAGTAGGAATGAGCAGTTCTTC; d_call: .; v_call: TRBV20-1; j_call: TRBJ2-1; clone_size: many
cdr3_aa: CASSLASSGSSYEQFF; cdr3_nt: TGCGCCAGCAGCTTGGCCTCTAGCGGGAGTTCCTATGAGCAGTTCTTC; d_call: TRBD2; v_call: TRBV5-1; j_call: TRBJ2-1; clone_size: few
cdr3_aa: CASSQYNTDTQYF; cdr3_nt: TGCGCCAGCAGCCAATACAACACAGATACGCAGTATTTT; d_call: .; v_call: TRBV4-3; j_call: TRBJ2-3; clone_size: .
cdr3_aa: CASSHEGPGGELFF; cdr3_nt: TGCGCCAGCAGCCACGAGGGGCCAGGCGGGGAGCTGTTTTTT; d_call: .; v_call: TRBV4-3; j_call: TRBJ2-2; clone_size: .
cdr3_aa: CASSLGDSYIADMQFF; cdr3_nt: TGCGCCAGCAGCTTGGGCGACAGTTACATAGCGGACATGCAGTTCTTC; d_call: .; v_call: TRBV5-1; j_call: TRBJ2-1; clone_size: .
cdr3_aa: CASSEAGTSGTLQYF; cdr3_nt: TGTGCCAGCAGCGAGGCCGGGACTAGCGGGACTCTACAGTATTTT; d_call: TRBD2; v_call: TRBV9; j_call: TRBJ2-3; clone_size: .
cdr3_aa: CAWSRRGTETQYF; cdr3_nt: TGTGCCTGGAGTCGCAGGGGGACGGAGACCCAGTACTTC; d_call: TRBD1; v_call: TRBV30; j_call: TRBJ2-5; clone_size: .
cdr3_aa: CASTPPGQRSYEQYF; cdr3_nt: TGTGCCAGCACCCCGCCGGGACAGCGCTCCTACGAGCAGTACTTC; d_call: TRBD1; v_call: TRBV6-2/TRBV6-3; j_call: TRBJ2-7; clone_size: .
cdr3_aa: CASKNRGQYEQYF; cdr3_nt: TGTGCCAGTAAGAACAGGGGGCAATACGAGCAGTACTTC; d_call: TRBD1; v_call: TRBV30; j_call: TRBJ2-7; clone_size: few
cdr3_aa: CASSTGVGTHTQYF; cdr3_nt: TGTGCCAGCAGCACCGGGGTAGGGACGCATACCCAGTACTTC; d_call: .; v_call: TRBV9; j_call: TRBJ2-5; clone_size: .
cdr3_aa: CASSPGDRDSGNTIYF; cdr3_nt: TGTGCCAGCAGCCCCGGGGACAGGGACTCTGGAAACACCATATATTTT; d_call: TRBD1; v_call: TRBV12-3/TRBV12-4; j_call: TRBJ1-3; clone_size: many
cdr3_aa: CASSLAGTSPTDTQYF; cdr3_nt: TGCGCCAGCAGCTTGGCCGGGACTAGCCCCACAGATACGCAGTATTTT; d_call: TRBD2; v_call: TRBV5-1; j_call: TRBJ2-3; clone_size: many
cdr3_aa: CASSLAPGTSRPTDTQYF; cdr3_nt: TGTGCCAGCAGCTTAGCCCCCGGGACTAGCAGACCCACAGATACGCAGTATTTT; d_call: TRBD2; v_call: TRBV11-2; j_call: TRBJ2-3; clone_size: .
cdr3_aa: CASSFSGPLDTQYF; cdr3_nt: TGTGCCAGCAGTTTTTCGGGGCCTCTGGATACGCAGTATTTT; d_call: .; v_call: TRBV27; j_call: TRBJ2-3; clone_size: .
cdr3_aa: CASSHRDRPHQPQHF; cdr3_nt: TGTGCCAGCAGTCACCGGGACAGGCCCCATCAGCCCCAGCATTTT; d_call: TRBD1; v_call: TRBV6-2/TRBV6-3; j_call: TRBJ1-5; clone_size: few
cdr3_aa: CASNRLAGVGEQFF; cdr3_nt: TGTGCCAGCAACCGACTAGCGGGAGTTGGTGAGCAGTTCTTC; d_call: TRBD2; v_call: TRBV3-1; j_call: TRBJ2-1; clone_size: few
cdr3_aa: CASSYSPRLQETQYF; cdr3_nt: TGTGCCAGCAGTTACTCCCCGAGACTCCAAGAGACCCAGTACTTC; d_call: .; v_call: TRBV6-6; j_call: TRBJ2-5; clone_size: .
cdr3_aa: CASSPSDSGTEAFF; cdr3_nt: TGTGCCAGCAGCCCATCGGACTCTGGGACTGAAGCTTTCTTT; d_call: .; v_call: TRBV3-1; j_call: TRBJ1-1; clone_size: .
cdr3_aa: CASSLAQGVYGYTF; cdr3_nt: TGTGCCAGCAGTTTAGCGCAGGGTGTCTATGGCTACACCTTC; d_call: .; v_call: TRBV28; j_call: TRBJ1-2; clone_size: many
cdr3_aa: CAWTGGRGISRNTIYF; cdr3_nt: TGTGCCTGGACCGGCGGACGGGGCATATCACGAAACACCATATATTTT; d_call: .; v_call: TRBV30; j_call: TRBJ1-3; clone_size: many
cdr3_aa: CSARASLRAYNEQFF; cdr3_nt: TGCAGTGCTAGAGCGTCCCTGAGGGCCTACAATGAGCAGTTCTTC; d_call: .; v_call: TRBV20-1; j_call: TRBJ2-1; clone_size: .
cdr3_aa: CASIKQGRDNEQFF; cdr3_nt: TGTGCCAGCATTAAACAGGGGAGGGACAATGAGCAGTTCTTC; d_call: .; v_call: TRBV28; j_call: TRBJ2-1; clone_size: many
cdr3_aa: CASSLALRVGDAEAFF; cdr3_nt: TGTGCCAGCAGCTTAGCGCTTCGGGTTGGAGACGCTGAAGCTTTCTTT; d_call: .; v_call: TRBV7-2; j_call: TRBJ1-1; clone_size: few
cdr3_aa: CASSYSRTGETQYF; cdr3_nt: TGTGCCAGCAGTTACTCGAGGACAGGGGAGACCCAGTACTTC; d_call: TRBD1; v_call: TRBV6-6; j_call: TRBJ2-5; clone_size: many
cdr3_aa: CASSLARDSPRETQYF; cdr3_nt: TGTGCCAGCAGCTTGGCCAGGGATTCCCCGCGGGAGACCCAGTACTTC; d_call: .; v_call: TRBV5-6; j_call: TRBJ2-5; clone_size: .
cdr3_aa: CSVLLPGEQYF; cdr3_nt: TGCAGCGTTTTACTCCCGGGGGAGCAGTACTTC; d_call: .; v_call: TRBV29-1; j_call: TRBJ2-7; clone_size: .
cdr3_aa: CASRQGRGVYGYTF; cdr3_nt: TGTGCCAGCAGACAAGGGCGGGGGGTATATGGCTACACCTTC; d_call: .; v_call: TRBV12-3/TRBV12-4; j_call: TRBJ1-2; clone_size: .
cdr3_aa: CASSRDRADPGNSFSYEQYF; cdr3_nt: TGTGCCAGCAGTCGGGACAGGGCCGACCCTGGGAATAGCTTCTCCTACGAGCAGTACTTC; d_call: TRBD1; v_call: TRBV6-1; j_call: TRBJ2-7; clone_size: .
cdr3_aa: CASTGTGGAHSNQPQHF; cdr3_nt: TGTGCCAGCACCGGGACAGGGGGCGCGCATAGCAATCAGCCCCAGCATTTT; d_call: TRBD1; v_call: TRBV6-1; j_call: TRBJ1-5; clone_size: few
cdr3_aa: CASKTGGISPLHF; cdr3_nt: TGTGCCAGCAAGACAGGGGGTATTTCACCCCTCCACTTT; d_call: TRBD1; v_call: TRBV25-1; j_call: TRBJ1-6; clone_size: .
cdr3_aa: CASSSSSGNKNIQYF; cdr3_nt: TGTGCCAGTAGTAGTTCTAGCGGGAACAAAAACATTCAGTACTTC; d_call: TRBD2; v_call: TRBV19; j_call: TRBJ2-4; clone_size: .
cdr3_aa: CASSMQSGGAGGYTF; cdr3_nt: TGTGCCAGCAGTATGCAGTCAGGGGGCGCGGGAGGCTACACCTTC; d_call: TRBD1; v_call: TRBV28; j_call: TRBJ1-2; clone_size: many
cdr3_aa: CASSQTGISPLHF; cdr3_nt: TGCGCCAGCAGTCAGACAGGGATTTCACCCCTCCACTTT; d_call: TRBD1; v_call: TRBV4-1; j_call: TRBJ1-6; clone_size: few
cdr3_aa: CSARERVEETQYF; cdr3_nt: TGCAGTGCTAGAGAAAGGGTGGAGGAGACCCAGTACTTC; d_call: .; v_call: TRBV20-1; j_call: TRBJ2-5; clone_size: few
cdr3_aa: CASSRRLAGGPPDTQYF; cdr3_nt: TGCGCCAGCAGCCGGAGACTAGCGGGAGGGCCCCCAGATACGCAGTATTTT; d_call: TRBD2; v_call: TRBV5-1; j_call: TRBJ2-3; clone_size: .
cdr3_aa: CASSYSPGPNTGELFF; cdr3_nt: TGTGCCAGCAGTTACTCACCGGGCCCTAACACCGGGGAGCTGTTTTTT; d_call: .; v_call: TRBV6-5; j_call: TRBJ2-2; clone_size: many
cdr3_aa: CSVGGRQSSYEQYF; cdr3_nt: TGCAGCGTTGGGGGTAGACAGAGCTCCTACGAGCAGTACTTC; d_call: .; v_call: TRBV29-1; j_call: TRBJ2-7; clone_size: .
cdr3_aa: CASSPVNTEAFF; cdr3_nt: TGTGCCAGCTCCCCAGTGAACACTGAAGCTTTCTTT; d_call: .; v_call: TRBV7-9; j_call: TRBJ1-1; clone_size: many
cdr3_aa: CASSLLSLAGVSSDTQYF; cdr3_nt: TGCGCCAGCAGCCTCCTTTCCCTAGCGGGGGTTAGTAGTGATACGCAGTATTTT; d_call: TRBD2; v_call: TRBV4-1; j_call: TRBJ2-3; clone_size: .
cdr3_aa: CASSPFYVTSGSSYNEQFF; cdr3_nt: TGCGCCAGCAGCCCCTTCTACGTGACTAGCGGGAGCTCCTACAATGAGCAGTTCTTC; d_call: TRBD2; v_call: TRBV5-1; j_call: TRBJ2-1; clone_size: .
cdr3_aa: CASKPSGSSYEQYF; cdr3_nt: TGTGCCAGTAAACCCTCAGGATCATCCTACGAGCAGTACTTC; d_call: .; v_call: TRBV19; j_call: TRBJ2-7; clone_size: .
cdr3_aa: CASSFATGYSYNEQFF; cdr3_nt: TGTGCCAGCAGTTTTGCAACAGGGTATTCCTACAATGAGCAGTTCTTC; d_call: .; v_call: TRBV27; j_call: TRBJ2-1; clone_size: once
cdr3_aa: CASSPGGFSGTYEQYF; cdr3_nt: TGTGCCAGCAGCCCGGGAGGGTTTAGCGGGACCTACGAGCAGTACTTC; d_call: TRBD2; v_call: TRBV7-6; j_call: TRBJ2-7; clone_size: few
cdr3_aa: CASRPGTGAEQYF; cdr3_nt: TGTGCCAGCAGACCCGGGACAGGGGCGGAGCAGTACTTC; d_call: TRBD1; v_call: TRBV6-2/TRBV6-3; j_call: TRBJ2-7; clone_size: few
cdr3_aa: CASSQVGTDRANTIYF; cdr3_nt: TGTGCCAGCAGCCAAGTAGGAACGGACAGGGCAAACACCATATATTTT; d_call: TRBD1; v_call: TRBV3-1; j_call: TRBJ1-3; clone_size: .
cdr3_aa: CASSSVAGGRHEQFF; cdr3_nt: TGTGCCAGCAGCTCCGTAGCGGGGGGGAGGCATGAGCAGTTCTTC; d_call: TRBD2; v_call: TRBV5-5; j_call: TRBJ2-1; clone_size: .
cdr3_aa: CASSLAGTESSPLHF; cdr3_nt: TGTGCCAGCAGCTTAGCCGGGACAGAAAGTTCACCCCTCCACTTT; d_call: TRBD1; v_call: TRBV7-8; j_call: TRBJ1-6; clone_size: .